The source of this T cell receptor (beta chain) is a study of response to subunit inactivated influenza vaccine. TCRdb independently ran MiXCR on the RT-PCR reads; one entry per CDR3 protein. The sample consists of some 500,000 distinct CDR3 sequences, approximately 24% of them appearing once. Looked up from germline, CDR1 is MNHEY and CDR2 is SVGAGI. Deletions cut 0 bases from V and 5 bases from J, with 10 bases between. CDR3 size: 14 residues. The table lists this clonotype with a few counts. The antigen is unknown. Study observations and caveats: Few additional T cells are recruited per seasonal influenza vaccination, authors suggested.

The chain carries TRBV6-5 and TRBJ1-2; D gene unclear. This TCR came from a man aged 45-60 years who received an inactivated influenza vaccine. The starting material was CD4+ T cells sorted from PBMCs, obtained 5 days after vaccination. CDR3 coding DNA: TGTGCCAGCAGTTACTCGAGTGCAGATTATGGCTACACCTTC. Translation: CASSYSSADYGYTF.